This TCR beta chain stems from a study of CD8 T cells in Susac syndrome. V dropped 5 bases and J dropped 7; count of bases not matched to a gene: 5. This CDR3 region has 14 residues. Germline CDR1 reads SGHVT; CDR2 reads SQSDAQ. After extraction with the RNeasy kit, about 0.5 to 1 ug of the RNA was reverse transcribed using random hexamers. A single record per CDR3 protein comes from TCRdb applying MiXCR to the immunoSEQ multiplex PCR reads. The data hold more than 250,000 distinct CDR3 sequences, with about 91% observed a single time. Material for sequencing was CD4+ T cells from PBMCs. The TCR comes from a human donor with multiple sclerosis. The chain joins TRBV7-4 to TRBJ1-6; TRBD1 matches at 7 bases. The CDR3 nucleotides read TGTGCCAGCAGCACCAGGGGGTGCAATTCACCCCTCCACTTT. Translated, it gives CASSTRGCNSPLHF.